Sequencing of this T cell receptor (beta chain) was carried out in a study of CD8 T cells in ankylosing spondylitis. General study results and limits: Ankylosing spondylitis blood appeared to be characterized by a TCR beta motif of eight highly homologous variants.

With regard to this clonotype: Antigen: not known.

V was pared by 2 bases and J by 4 bases, with 13 bases between. The CDR3 runs to 15 residues. The germline gives CDR1 MNHNY, CDR2 SVGAGI (reference sequence). Quantitative barcoded 5'-RACE was used to prepare TCR beta libraries. TCRdb fed the 5' RACE reads into MiXCR, producing one record per CDR3 protein. The sample records some 250,000 distinct CDR3 sequences, roughly 10% being singletons. This receptor was taken from a male donor with ankylosing spondylitis or in good health (not recorded which). Sequencing used blood, either unsorted or a sorted T cell fraction (not recorded which). The chain recombines TRBV6-6 with TRBJ2-3; TRBD2 might be the D (5 bases). CDR3 loop: CASSYPQTISDTQYF. CDR3 bases: TGTGCCAGCAGTTACCCACAGACTATCTCAGATACGCAGTATTTT.